These 19 T cell receptor beta chains were all obtained from the same sample, sequenced in a study of identical twins. MiXCR, applied by TCRdb to the 5' RACE reads, yields one record per CDR3 protein. The repertoire holds under 900,000 distinct CDR3 sequences, with 9% to 15% as singletons. This sample also appeared in a second study, on yellow fever vaccine responses in identical twins.

Sequenced input: PBMCs. These TCRs come from a woman younger than 35 in good health.

This clonotype was detected ten times or more. The chain recombines TRBV27 with TRBJ2-3; D unresolved. The germline CDR1 and CDR2 sequences are MNHEY and SMNVEV (reference sequence). The CDR3 has 14 amino acids. Trimming pared 5 bases from V and 6 bases from J, leaving 15 bases between. CDR3 nucleotides: TGTGCCAGCAGTGACGGCCTAATTGCGGATACGCAGTATTTT. Encoded protein: CASSDGLIADTQYF.

This rearrangement joins TRBV6-1 to TRBJ2-1; 7 bases are shared with TRBD2. The length of the CDR3 is 15 residues. V shed 3 bases and J 2 bases; nucleotides not matched to a gene: 4. Germline values: CDR1 MNHNS, CDR2 SASEGT. In nucleotides, the CDR3 is TGTGCCAGCAGTGATACTAGCGCGCCCTACAATGAGCAGTTCTTC. Protein product: CASSDTSAPYNEQFF.

There are a few counts of this clonotype. V and J are TRBV12-5 and TRBJ2-1; D is unresolved. The CDR3 runs to 16 residues. Germline lookup yields CDR1 LGHNT and CDR2 FRNRAP. V lost 3 bases and J 0 bases, leaving 12 bases between the germline ends. CDR3 sequence reads: CASGFPRRYSYNEQFF. The CDR3 nucleotides read TGTGCTAGTGGTTTTCCCCGCAGATACTCCTACAATGAGCAGTTCTTC.

The V gene is TRBV4-1, the J gene TRBJ2-7; D unclear. CDR1 and CDR2 (germline): MGHRA, YSYEKL. The CDR3 covers 14 residues. The CDR3 coding sequence is TGCGCCTGCAGCCAAGAATTCAGTCTGGGGGAGCAGTACGTC. Protein sequence: CACSQEFSLGEQYV.

The chain is built from TRBV10-2 and TRBJ1-5; D remains ambiguous. V was cut by 2 bases and J by 2 bases, with 7 bases left in between. Germline CDR1 WSHSY, CDR2 SAAADI. CDR3 length: 14 residues. CDR3 sequence: CASSELEGNQPQHF. Here the CDR3 DNA reads TGCGCCAGCAGTGAGCTAGAGGGCAATCAGCCCCAGCATTTT.

This clonotype was seen more than once but under ten times. J is TRBJ2-5 and V is TRBV20-1; D uncertain. The CDR3 is 13 amino acids. Trimming removed 0 bases from V and 7 bases from J, with 12 bases in between. The germline gives CDR1 DFQATT, CDR2 SNEGSKA (reference sequence). The CDR3 DNA reads TGCAGTGCTAGAGACCGGAAATTGGGGACCCAGTACTTC. Translation: CSARDRKLGTQYF.

V and J are TRBV4-1 and TRBJ1-6; D remains unclear. Germline V lookup: CDR1 MGHRA, CDR2 YSYEKL. The CDR3 covers 14 residues. The ends were cut back, 1 base at V and 9 bases at J, with 10 bases in the middle. CDR3 protein: CASSQGLEASPLHF. The CDR3 bases are TGCGCCAGCAGCCAAGGGCTCGAGGCTTCACCCCTCCACTTT.

The table lists this clonotype with a few counts. This sequence joins TRBV20-1 and TRBJ2-7; TRBD1 aligns across 9 bases. V shed 2 bases and J 4 bases; nucleotides not matched to a gene: 6. CDR3 size: 14 residues. In germline, CDR1 is DFQATT, CDR2 SNEGSKA (reference sequence). CDR3 DNA sequence: TGCAGTGCTAGATTTAGGGGACAGGGTTACGAGCAGTACGTC. This codes for CSARFRGQGYEQYV.

The CDR3 is CASSFGSGSNTGELFF. CDR3 nucleotide sequence: TGCGCCAGCAGCTTTGGTAGCGGGAGTAACACCGGGGAGCTGTTTTTT. The chain couples TRBV5-1 to TRBJ2-2; TRBD2 agrees at 9 bases. The CDR3 extends over 16 amino acids. Germline CDR1 SGHRS, CDR2 YFSETQ. J gave up 2 bases and V 2 bases, and 4 bases lay outside the gene matches. Full variable domain (rest looked up from reference TRBV5-1 and TRBJ2-2): KAGVTQTPRYLIKTRGQQVTLSCSPISGHRSVSWYQQTPGQGLQFLFEYFSETQRNKGNFPGRFSGRQFSNSRSEMNVSTLELGDSALYLCASSFGSGSNTGELFFGEGSRLTVL.

Ten or more counts support this clonotype. The chain couples TRBV15 to TRBJ2-4; perhaps D is TRBD1 or TRBD2 (5 bases each). The CDR3 contains 14 residues. V lost 4 bases and J lost 7, with 14 bases in between. The germline V gene encodes CDR1 LNHNV and CDR2 YYDKDF (reference sequence). CDR3 region: CATSTWDGGNIQYF. DNA of the CDR3: TGTGCCACCAGCACCTGGGACGGTGGGAACATTCAGTACTTC.

This chain links TRBV10-3 with TRBJ2-7, with a tentative D call TRBD1 (6 bases). This CDR3 spans 13 amino acids. V lost 10 bases and J 1 base, leaving 14 bases between the germline ends. Germline CDR1 reads ENHRY; CDR2 reads SYGVKD. The CDR3: CATQTGHSYEQYF. CDR3 sequence (DNA): TGTGCCACTCAGACGGGACATTCCTACGAGCAGTACTTC.

The chain uses TRBV24-1 and TRBJ2-7, with D unresolved. The CDR3 loop spans 13 amino acids. CDR1 and CDR2 (germline): KGHDR, SFDVKD. Trimming pared 5 bases from V and 3 bases from J, leaving 10 bases between. The CDR3 nucleotides read TGTGCCACCAGTGCCCCGCCCATCTACGAGCAGTACTTC. This sequence encodes CATSAPPIYEQYF.

The chain uses TRBV5-1 and TRBJ1-6, with no clear D. The CDR3 is 14 residues long. Per germline, CDR1 SGHRS and CDR2 YFSETQ. The V and J ends lost 9 bases and 3 bases respectively, with 13 bases between them. DNA for the CDR3: TGCGCCACCTCGGACGGCGACTATAATTCACCCCTCCACTTT. It encodes CATSDGDYNSPLHF.

V is TRBV11-2 and J is TRBJ2-1; TRBD2 might be the D (5 bases). The germline V gene has CDR1 SGHAT and CDR2 FQNNGV. Trimming removed 3 bases at V and 4 bases at J, with 13 bases between. CDR3 length equals 15 residues. The CDR3 DNA reads as TGTGCCAGCAGCTTCGGACGGGAATTTTACAATGAGCAGTTCTTC. Its protein product is CASSFGREFYNEQFF.

The chain couples TRBV27 to TRBJ1-5, with D uncertain. Germline loops: CDR1 MNHEY, CDR2 SMNVEV (reference sequence). V shed 6 bases and J shed 1 base, with 13 bases lying between them. This CDR3 has 15 amino acids. In DNA form, the CDR3 reads TGTGCCAGCAGCTTTAGTGGGATCAGCAATCAGCCCCAGCATTTT. Protein: CASSFSGISNQPQHF.

This clonotype was seen ten or more times. The gene calls are TRBV3-1 and TRBJ1-5, with D unclear. The CDR3 loop spans 14 amino acids. Germline assignment: CDR1 LGHDT and CDR2 YNNKEL (reference sequence). V lost 3 bases to trimming and J lost 0 bases, with 6 bases between them. The CDR3 sequence: CASSQGYSNQPQHF. The CDR3, as DNA: TGTGCCAGCAGCCAGGGGTATAGCAATCAGCCCCAGCATTTT.

The V gene is TRBV28, the J gene TRBJ2-1; 9 positions agree with TRBD2. The CDR3 runs to 17 residues. V was clipped by 5 bases and J by 1 base; unmatched bases: 9. Germline lookup yields CDR1 MDHEN and CDR2 SYDVKM. The CDR3 DNA reads TGTGCCAGCAGTCCCCTCGGTAGCGGGAGATCCTACAATGAGCAGTTCTTC. Its translation is CASSPLGSGRSYNEQFF.

This chain uses TRBV12-3 or TRBV12-4 with TRBJ2-1; D gene ambiguous. V was cut by 6 bases and J by 12 bases, with 12 bases left in between. This CDR3 is built from 11 residues. The CDR3 here is CASSKIDTQFF. The CDR3 DNA reads TGTGCCAGCAGCAAAATCGACACGCAGTTCTTC.

This clonotype appeared a few times. The chain has TRBV20-1 and TRBJ2-5; D possibly matches TRBD1 or TRBD2 (7 bases each). The germline V gene has CDR1 DFQATT and CDR2 SNEGSKA (reference sequence). This CDR3 spans 15 amino acids. V lost 6 bases and J 2 bases, leaving 19 bases between the germline ends. The CDR3 reads CSARGGTDPQETQYF. CDR3 bases: TGCAGTGCCAGGGGGGGGACAGACCCTCAAGAGACCCAGTACTTC.